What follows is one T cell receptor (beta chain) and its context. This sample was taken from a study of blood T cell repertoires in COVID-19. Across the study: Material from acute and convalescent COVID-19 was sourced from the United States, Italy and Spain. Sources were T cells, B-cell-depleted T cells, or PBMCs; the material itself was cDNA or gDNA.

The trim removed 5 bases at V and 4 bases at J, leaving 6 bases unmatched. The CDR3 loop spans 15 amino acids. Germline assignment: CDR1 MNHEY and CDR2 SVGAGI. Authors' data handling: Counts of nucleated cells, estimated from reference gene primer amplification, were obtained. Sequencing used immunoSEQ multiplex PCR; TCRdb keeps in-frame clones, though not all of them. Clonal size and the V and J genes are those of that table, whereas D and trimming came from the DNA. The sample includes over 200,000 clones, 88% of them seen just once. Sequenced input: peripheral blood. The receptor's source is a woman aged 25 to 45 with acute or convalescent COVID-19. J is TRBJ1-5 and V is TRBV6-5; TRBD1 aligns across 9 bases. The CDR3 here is CASSPGQGNNQPQHF. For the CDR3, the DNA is TGTGCCAGCAGTCCGGGACAGGGTAATAATCAGCCCCAGCATTTT.